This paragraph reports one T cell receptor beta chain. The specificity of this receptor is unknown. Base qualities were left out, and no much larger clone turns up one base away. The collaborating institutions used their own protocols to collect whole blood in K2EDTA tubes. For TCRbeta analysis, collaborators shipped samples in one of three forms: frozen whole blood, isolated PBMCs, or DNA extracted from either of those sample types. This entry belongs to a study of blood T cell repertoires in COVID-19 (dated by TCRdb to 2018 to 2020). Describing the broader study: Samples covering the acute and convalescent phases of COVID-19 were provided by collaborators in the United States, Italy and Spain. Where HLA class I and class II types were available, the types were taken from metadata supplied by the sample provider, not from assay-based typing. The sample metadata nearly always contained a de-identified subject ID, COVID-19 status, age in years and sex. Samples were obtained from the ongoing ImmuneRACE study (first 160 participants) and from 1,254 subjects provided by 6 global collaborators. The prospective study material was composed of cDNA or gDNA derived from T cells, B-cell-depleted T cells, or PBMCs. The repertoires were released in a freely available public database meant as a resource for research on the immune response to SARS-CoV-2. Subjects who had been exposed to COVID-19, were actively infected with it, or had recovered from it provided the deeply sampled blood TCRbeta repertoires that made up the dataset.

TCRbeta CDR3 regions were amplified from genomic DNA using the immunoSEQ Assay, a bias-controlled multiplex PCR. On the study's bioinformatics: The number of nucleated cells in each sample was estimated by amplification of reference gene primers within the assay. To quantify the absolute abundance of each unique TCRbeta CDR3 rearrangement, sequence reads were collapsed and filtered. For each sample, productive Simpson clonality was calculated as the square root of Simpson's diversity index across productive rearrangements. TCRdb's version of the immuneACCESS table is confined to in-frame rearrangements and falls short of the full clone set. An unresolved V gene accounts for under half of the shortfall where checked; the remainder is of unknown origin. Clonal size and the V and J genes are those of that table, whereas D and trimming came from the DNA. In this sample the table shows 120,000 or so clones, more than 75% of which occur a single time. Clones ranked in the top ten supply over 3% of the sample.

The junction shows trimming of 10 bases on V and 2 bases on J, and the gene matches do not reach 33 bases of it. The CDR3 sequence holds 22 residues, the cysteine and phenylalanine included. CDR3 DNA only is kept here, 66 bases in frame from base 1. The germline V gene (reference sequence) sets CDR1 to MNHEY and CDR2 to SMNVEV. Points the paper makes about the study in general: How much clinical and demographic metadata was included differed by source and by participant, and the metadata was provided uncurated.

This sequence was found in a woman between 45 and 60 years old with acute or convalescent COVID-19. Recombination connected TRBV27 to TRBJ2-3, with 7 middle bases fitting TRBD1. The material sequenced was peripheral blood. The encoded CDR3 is CATMTRARLGGAWGASTDTQYF. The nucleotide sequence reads TGTGCCACCATGACCCGAGCCCGGTTAGGGGGCGCTTGGGGTGCGTCCACAGATACGCAGTATTTT.